The entry that follows covers one T cell receptor (beta chain) sequence. Antigen: not known. Germline CDR1 MNHEY, CDR2 SVGAGI. V was clipped by 5 bases and J by 0 bases, with 8 bases between them. The CDR3 covers 14 residues. TCRdb's copy holds only in-frame clones and misses some; the assay was immunoSEQ multiplex PCR. The repertoire holds about 170,000 clones, with 65% to 90% as singletons. This entry comes from a study of cytomegalovirus exposure and HLA in healthy donors. Findings and caveats of the study: Specificity of a few CMV-associated chains for CMV antigens was verified in vitro. The listing of 150 to 200 TCR beta chains classed them as cytomegalovirus-associated.

The sequence was collected from a woman aged 18-30 years in good health and CMV-seronegative. The rearrangement links TRBV6-5 to TRBJ1-3; D gene uncertain. The sample consisted of PBMCs. CDR3 nucleotide sequence: TGTGCCAGCAGTCCTGTTAGCTCTGGAAACACCATATATTTT. Protein product: CASSPVSSGNTIYF.